This T cell receptor beta chain is from a study of Tregs in tolerant kidney transplant recipients. Data came from immunoSEQ multiplex PCR; TCRdb stores just in-frame clones and leaves some out. Of about 240,000 clones listed, approximately 83% are singletons. The study's findings and limits: Tregs expanded with activated donor B cells seemed most donor-specific.

V shed 5 bases and J 3 bases; nucleotides not matched to a gene: 8. The CDR3 length is 15 residues. Per germline, CDR1 SGHAT and CDR2 FQNNGV. As concerns this clone: Its antigen is unidentified.

The chain combines TRBV11-2 with TRBJ2-5; the match to TRBD2 covers 8 bases. The clonotype was recovered from a human donor in good health. The sequencing sample was made of CD4+ T cells from blood. CDR3 DNA sequence: TGTGCCAGCAGCCACGGGGGGGTAGTAAAAGAGACCCAGTACTTC. Protein: CASSHGGVVKETQYF.